These 19 T cell receptor beta chains came from one sample sequenced in a study of shared clonotypes between healthy human individuals. Some clones are missing from TCRdb's copy, which holds only in-frame ones; the method was immunoSEQ multiplex PCR. The sample shows 1.5 million to 2.5 million clones, approximately 94% of them seen only once. In the naive CD8 group, cells lacked CD45RO and were positively selected for CCR7, so terminally differentiated effector memory CD45RA+ cells were left out. Specimen: naive CD8+ T cells sorted from blood. The receptor source for this set is a man younger than 30 in good health.

Notes on this clone: The same CDR3 arises from other DNA sequences in this sample as well. The rearrangement links TRBV9 to TRBJ1-6, with 7 bases matching TRBD1. The CDR3 is made up of 14 amino acids. Germline V gene data show CDR1 as SGDLS and CDR2 as YYNGEE. The J segment lost 7 bases and the V segment lost 1 base, leaving 2 bases of the junction unmatched. The CDR3 DNA is TGTGCCAGCAGCGTAACAGGGGCGAATTCACCCCTCCACTTT. Protein: CASSVTGANSPLHF.

The V call is TRBV7-3, the J call TRBJ2-3, with TRBD2 matching over 7 bases. This CDR3 region has 15 residues. Germline V lookup: CDR1 SGHTA, CDR2 FQGTGA. Trimming at V came to 2 bases and at J to 2 bases, leaving 4 bases not matched to a gene. CDR3 loop: CASSLDGGYTDTQYF. CDR3 nucleotide sequence: TGTGCCAGCAGCTTAGACGGGGGGTACACAGATACGCAGTATTTT.

This chain connects TRBV5-1 to TRBJ2-7; 9 positions match TRBD2. Germline CDR1 reads SGHRS; CDR2 reads YFSETQ. V lost 4 bases to trimming and J lost 1 base; unmatched junction nucleotides: 9. The CDR3 spans 16 residues. The CDR3 loop reads CASSDPGLASSYEQYF. The CDR3 nucleotides are TGCGCCAGCAGCGACCCAGGACTAGCGAGTTCCTACGAGCAGTACTTC.

Comments on this clone: Different DNA sequences within this sample yield the same CDR3. This rearrangement joins TRBV10-2 to TRBJ2-5; 7 bases line up with TRBD1. V gave up 3 bases and J gave up 4 bases; unmatched junction bases: 2. Germline-derived CDR1 and CDR2 are WSHSY and SAAADI. CDR3 length equals 13 residues. This chain's CDR3 is CASSENRGETQYF. CDR3 DNA: TGCGCCAGCAGTGAAAACAGGGGAGAGACCCAGTACTTC.

The rearrangement uses TRBV25-1 and TRBJ1-2, with a possible D match to TRBD1 (5 bases). Germline assignment: CDR1 MGHDK and CDR2 SYGVNS. V was pared by 6 bases and J by 3 bases, with 17 bases between. This CDR3 is built from 15 residues. Written as DNA, the CDR3 is TGTGCCAGCAGCGGCAGGGTTTCTCGCGACTATGGCTACACCTTC. Its protein is CASSGRVSRDYGYTF.

The CDR3: CASSARDREREKLFF. The CDR3 nucleotides are TGTGCCAGCAGCGCCCGGGACAGGGAGCGGGAAAAACTGTTTTTT. The V and J genes are TRBV7-2 and TRBJ1-4; 9 nucleotides align to TRBD1. J was trimmed by 8 bases and V by 5 bases; bases with no gene match: 9. Germline V gives CDR1 SGHTA, CDR2 FQGNSA. CDR3 size: 15 residues. Drawing the rest from reference TRBV7-2 and TRBJ1-4, the complete variable domain is GAGVSQSPSNKVTEKGKDVELRCDPISGHTALYWYRQSLGQGLEFLIYFQGNSAPDKSGLPSDRFSAERTGGSVSTLTIQRTQQEDSAVYLCASSARDREREKLFFGSGTQLSVL.

A note on this clone: The same CDR3 arises from other DNA sequences in this sample as well. The chain uses TRBV6-6 and TRBJ2-5, with 7 positions matching TRBD2. The CDR3 runs 14 residues. V gave up 0 bases and J gave up 4 bases; unmatched junction bases: 2. Germline CDR1 and CDR2: MNHNY and SVGAGI (reference sequence). CDR3 bases: TGTGCCAGCAGTTACTCGACGGGGGGAGAGACCCAGTACTTC. Protein product: CASSYSTGGETQYF.

The V and J genes are TRBV7-9 and TRBJ2-1; D may correspond to TRBD1 or TRBD2 (6 bases each). Trimming shortened V by 7 bases and J by 10 bases, and 14 bases separated the two germline ends. Germline V gene sequence: CDR1 SEHNR, CDR2 FQNEAQ (reference sequence). The CDR3 has 12 amino acids. CDR3 protein: CASMGGRPEQFF. The CDR3 nucleotides are TGTGCCAGCATGGGGGGCCGGCCAGAGCAGTTCTTC.

The chain is built from TRBV6-1 and TRBJ1-5; no clear D gene. This CDR3 contains 12 residues. Germline CDR1 MNHNS, CDR2 SASEGT. Trimming took off 7 bases at V and 0 bases at J, with 4 bases between the two ends. This chain's CDR3 is CASIGSNQPQHF. For the CDR3, the DNA is TGTGCCAGCATTGGTAGCAATCAGCCCCAGCATTTT.

V is TRBV28 and J is TRBJ2-3; 11 bases are shared with TRBD2. V gave up 3 bases and J gave up 4 bases; unmatched junction bases: 3. Germline V CDR1 and CDR2: MDHEN, SYDVKM. This CDR3 is 15 amino acids long. The CDR3 DNA reads as TGTGCCAGCAGTTTCACTAGCGGGGGTCCAGATACGCAGTATTTT. Protein: CASSFTSGGPDTQYF.

This chain connects TRBV5-6 to TRBJ1-6; 7 positions agree with TRBD1. After removal of 2 bases from V and 0 bases from J, the junction contained 11 bases not matched to a gene. The CDR3 has 19 amino acids. In germline, CDR1 is SGHDT, CDR2 YYEEEE. CDR3 amino acids: CASSFTQGEPSSYNSPLHF. The CDR3 DNA sequence: TGTGCCAGCAGCTTTACCCAGGGGGAACCCAGCTCCTATAATTCACCCCTCCACTTT.

This clone was recorded only once. The V gene is TRBV7-6, the J gene TRBJ2-5; TRBD2 matches at 9 bases. J gave up 2 bases and V 1 base, and 8 bases lay outside the gene matches. The CDR3 is made up of 17 amino acids. Germline V gene lookup returns CDR1 SGHVS and CDR2 FNYEAQ. CDR3 protein: CASSLELGGRGQETQYF. DNA of the CDR3: TGTGCCAGCAGCTTAGAACTGGGCGGGAGGGGGCAAGAGACCCAGTACTTC.

This clone was counted only a few times. The sample carries other DNA sequences with the same CDR3. The V gene is TRBV19, the J gene TRBJ2-7; 9 positions agree with TRBD2. The germline gives CDR1 LNHDA, CDR2 SQIVND (reference sequence). V dropped 5 bases and J dropped 1; count of bases not matched to a gene: 6. This CDR3 spans 15 amino acids. CDR3 amino acids: CASSLTSGASYEQYF. CDR3 bases: TGTGCCAGTAGTCTGACTAGCGGTGCGTCCTACGAGCAGTACTTC.

The chain recombines TRBV11-2 with TRBJ2-1; TRBD1 aligns across 7 bases. J gave up 8 bases and V 3 bases, and 10 bases lay outside the gene matches. The V gene's germline CDR1 is SGHAT and CDR2 FQNNGV. This CDR3 has 15 amino acids. CDR3 amino acids: CASSLIRQGWDEQFF. The CDR3 nucleotides are TGTGCCAGCAGCTTGATCAGACAGGGTTGGGATGAGCAGTTCTTC.

V and J are TRBV30 and TRBJ2-7; no reliable D call. V was cut by 2 bases and J by 5 bases, with 10 bases left in between. The CDR3 is 12 residues long. Germline loops: CDR1 GTSNPN, CDR2 SVGIG (reference sequence). In DNA, the CDR3 is TGTGCCTGGAGTCAAGGGATCAACGAGCAGTACTTC. The encoded protein is CAWSQGINEQYF.

Regarding this clone: Other DNA sequences of this sample code for an identical CDR3. The chain couples TRBV27 to TRBJ2-1, with unresolved D. CDR1 MNHEY and CDR2 SMNVEV come from the germline V gene (reference sequence). V was clipped by 6 bases and J by 4 bases, with 10 bases between them. The CDR3 is 13 residues long. This CDR3 reads CASSYGSYNEQFF. The CDR3 nucleotides are TGTGCCAGCAGCTACGGTTCGTACAATGAGCAGTTCTTC.

The chain links TRBV7-9 to TRBJ2-7, with D perhaps being TRBD1 or TRBD2 (5 bases each). CDR1 and CDR2 from the germline V gene are SEHNR and FQNEAQ (reference sequence). The ends were cut back, 4 bases at V and 1 base at J, with 11 bases in the middle. The CDR3 loop spans 14 amino acids. The CDR3 loop reads CASSSGRTSYEQYF. In DNA, the CDR3 is TGTGCCAGCAGCTCGGGACGGACTTCCTACGAGCAGTACTTC.

The V gene is TRBV4-1, the J gene TRBJ2-7; D gene unclear. Trimming left V 0 bases short and J 5 bases short, with 14 bases between. This CDR3 has 15 residues. CDR1 MGHRA and CDR2 YSYEKL come from the germline V gene. CDR3 coding DNA: TGCGCCAGCAGCCAAGATCCGGGCCCCGTCGACGAGCAGTACTTC. The encoded protein is CASSQDPGPVDEQYF.

The V and J genes are TRBV19 and TRBJ1-1, with 10 bases that match TRBD1. The germline V gene encodes CDR1 LNHDA and CDR2 SQIVND (reference sequence). V shed 5 bases and J 3 bases; nucleotides not matched to a gene: 3. This CDR3 region has 14 residues. For the CDR3, the DNA is TGTGCCAGTAGTGTGACAGGGGGCTACACTGAAGCTTTCTTT. Its protein is CASSVTGGYTEAFF.